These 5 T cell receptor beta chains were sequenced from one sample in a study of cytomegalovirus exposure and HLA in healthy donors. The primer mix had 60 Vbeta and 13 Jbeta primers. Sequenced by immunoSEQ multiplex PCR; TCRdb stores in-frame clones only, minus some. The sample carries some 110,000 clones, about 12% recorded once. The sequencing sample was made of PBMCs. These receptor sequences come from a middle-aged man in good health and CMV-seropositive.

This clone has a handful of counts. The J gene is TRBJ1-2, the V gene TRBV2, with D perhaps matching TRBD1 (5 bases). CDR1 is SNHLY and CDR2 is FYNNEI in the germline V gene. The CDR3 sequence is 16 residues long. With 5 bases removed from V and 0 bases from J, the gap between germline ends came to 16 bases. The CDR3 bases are TGTGCCAGCAGTCAAAACCGACAGCCGGCTAACTATGGCTACACCTTC. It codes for CASSQNRQPANYGYTF.

CDR3 nucleotides: TGTGCCAGCAGCGTAGGCGTGACTAGCGGTTACAATGAGCAGTTCTTC. Translated, it gives CASSVGVTSGYNEQFF. J is TRBJ2-1 and V is TRBV9, with 9 bases fitting TRBD2. Germline-derived CDR1 and CDR2 are SGDLS and YYNGEE. The CDR3 runs to 16 residues. The ends lost 0 bases at V and 4 bases at J; junction bases unmatched: 5. Full variable domain (missing parts from reference TRBV9 and TRBJ2-1): DSGVTQTPKHLITATGQRVTLRCSPRSGDLSVYWYQQSLDQGLQFLIQYYNGEERAKGNILERFSAQQFPDLHSELNLSSLELGDSALYFCASSVGVTSGYNEQFFGPGTRLTVL.

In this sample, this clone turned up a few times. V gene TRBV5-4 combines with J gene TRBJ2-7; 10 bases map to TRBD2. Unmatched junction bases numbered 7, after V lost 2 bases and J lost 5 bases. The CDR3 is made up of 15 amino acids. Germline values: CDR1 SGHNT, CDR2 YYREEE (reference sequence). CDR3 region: CASSFRAGGPHEQYF. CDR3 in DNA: TGTGCCAGCAGCTTCCGAGCGGGAGGGCCCCACGAGCAGTACTTC.

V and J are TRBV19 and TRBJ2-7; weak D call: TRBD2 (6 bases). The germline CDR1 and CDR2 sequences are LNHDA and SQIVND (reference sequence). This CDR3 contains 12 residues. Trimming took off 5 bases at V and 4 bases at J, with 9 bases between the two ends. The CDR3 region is CASSSGVYEQYF. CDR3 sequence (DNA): TGTGCCAGTAGTTCGGGGGTATACGAGCAGTACTTC.

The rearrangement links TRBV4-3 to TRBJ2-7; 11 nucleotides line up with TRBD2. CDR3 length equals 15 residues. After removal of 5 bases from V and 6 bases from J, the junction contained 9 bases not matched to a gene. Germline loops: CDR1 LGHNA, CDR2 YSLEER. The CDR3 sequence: CASSYSLAGEGEQYF. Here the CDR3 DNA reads TGCGCCAGCAGCTATTCACTAGCGGGAGAAGGCGAGCAGTACTTC.